A single sample gave rise to the 2 T cell receptor beta chains below, sequenced in a study of T cells after yellow fever vaccination. TCRdb itself ran the 5' RACE reads through MiXCR, one entry per CDR3 protein. The profile shows roughly 150,000 distinct CDR3 sequences, 6% to 7.5% of them singletons. The material was CD4+ T cells sorted from PBMCs, obtained less than 6 days after the first yellow fever vaccination. These receptor sequences come from a man aged 18 to 29 who received the YFV17D yellow fever vaccine.

This clonotype was seen at least ten times. The CDR3 DNA sequence: TGTGCCAGCAGCCAAGGGAACAGCGGGGGGATGGAGACCCAGTACTTC. This gives the protein CASSQGNSGGMETQYF. The V and J genes are TRBV4-2 and TRBJ2-5; 9 positions agree with TRBD2. The CDR3 covers 16 residues. V dropped 1 base and J dropped 5; count of bases not matched to a gene: 8. CDR1 is LGHNA and CDR2 is YNFKEQ in the germline V gene.

This clonotype was observed a handful of times. The genes are TRBV7-9 and TRBJ2-5; 11 nucleotides match TRBD2. The CDR3 covers 14 residues. CDR1 is SEHNR and CDR2 is FQNEAQ in the germline V gene (reference sequence). The V segment lost 5 bases and the J segment 3 bases; nucleotides outside the gene matches: 2. The CDR3 coding sequence is TGTGCCAGCAGCGCGACTAGCGGGGAAGAGACCCAGTACTTC. This encodes CASSATSGEETQYF.